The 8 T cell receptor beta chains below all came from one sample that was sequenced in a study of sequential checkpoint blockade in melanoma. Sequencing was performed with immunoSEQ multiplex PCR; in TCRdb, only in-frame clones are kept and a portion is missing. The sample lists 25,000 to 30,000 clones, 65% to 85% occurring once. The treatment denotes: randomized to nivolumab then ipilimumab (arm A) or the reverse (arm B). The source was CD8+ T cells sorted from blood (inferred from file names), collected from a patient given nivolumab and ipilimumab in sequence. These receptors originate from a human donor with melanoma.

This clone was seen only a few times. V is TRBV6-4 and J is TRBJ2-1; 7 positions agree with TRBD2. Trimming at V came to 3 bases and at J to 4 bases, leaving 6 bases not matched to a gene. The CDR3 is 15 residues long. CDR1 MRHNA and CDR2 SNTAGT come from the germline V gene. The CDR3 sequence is CASSEPGRVYNEQFF. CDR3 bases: TGTGCCAGCAGTGAACCAGGGAGGGTTTACAATGAGCAGTTCTTC.

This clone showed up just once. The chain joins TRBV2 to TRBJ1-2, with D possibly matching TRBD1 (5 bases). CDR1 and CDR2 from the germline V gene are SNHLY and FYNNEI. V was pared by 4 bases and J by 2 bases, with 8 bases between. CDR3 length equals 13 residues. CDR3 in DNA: TGTGCCAGCAGTGGACAGAGCAACTATGGCTACACCTTC. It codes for CASSGQSNYGYTF.

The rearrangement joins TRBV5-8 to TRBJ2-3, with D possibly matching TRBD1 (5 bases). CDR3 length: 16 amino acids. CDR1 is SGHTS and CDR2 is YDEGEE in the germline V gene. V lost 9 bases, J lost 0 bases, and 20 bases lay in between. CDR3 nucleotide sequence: TGTGCCACCGCCCCCCTAAGGGGCGCCAGCACAGATACGCAGTATTTT. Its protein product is CATAPLRGASTDTQYF.

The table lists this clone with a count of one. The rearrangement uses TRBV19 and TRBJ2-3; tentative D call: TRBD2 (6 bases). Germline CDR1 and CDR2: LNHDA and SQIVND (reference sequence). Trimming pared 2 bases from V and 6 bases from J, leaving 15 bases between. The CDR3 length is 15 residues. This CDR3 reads CASSILGGVMDTQYF. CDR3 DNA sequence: TGTGCCAGTAGTATATTGGGAGGAGTGATGGATACGCAGTATTTT.

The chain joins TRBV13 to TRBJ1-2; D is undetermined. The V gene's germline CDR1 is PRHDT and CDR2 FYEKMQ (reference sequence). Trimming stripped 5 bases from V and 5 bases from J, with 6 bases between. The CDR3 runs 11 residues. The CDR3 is CASSPLYGYTF. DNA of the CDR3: TGTGCCAGCAGCCCCCTATATGGCTACACCTTC.

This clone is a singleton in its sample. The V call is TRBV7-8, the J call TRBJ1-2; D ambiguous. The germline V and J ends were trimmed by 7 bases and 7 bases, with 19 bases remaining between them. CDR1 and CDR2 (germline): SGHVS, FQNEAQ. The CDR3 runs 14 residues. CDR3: CASTLGGAEGGYTF. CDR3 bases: TGTGCCAGCACCCTAGGAGGAGCGGAGGGTGGCTACACCTTC.

The CDR3 sequence is CASRPDRENIQYF. Written as DNA, the CDR3 is TGTGCCAGTAGACCGGACAGGGAAAACATTCAGTACTTC. The rearrangement joins TRBV19 to TRBJ2-4, with 8 nucleotides matching TRBD1. V shed 6 bases, J shed 5 bases, and the junction held 3 bases outside the gene matches. Germline V gene data show CDR1 as LNHDA and CDR2 as SQIVND (reference sequence). The CDR3 contains 13 residues.

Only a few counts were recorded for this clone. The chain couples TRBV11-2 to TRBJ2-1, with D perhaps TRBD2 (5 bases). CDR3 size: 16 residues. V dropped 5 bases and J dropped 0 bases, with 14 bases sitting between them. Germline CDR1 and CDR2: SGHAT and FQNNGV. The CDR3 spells CASSQAYGSSYNEQFF. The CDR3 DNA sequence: TGTGCCAGCAGCCAAGCCTATGGGAGCTCCTACAATGAGCAGTTCTTC.